The sequence of this TCR beta chain was determined in a study of blood T cell repertoires in COVID-19. Across the study: T cells, B-cell-depleted T cells, or PBMCs provided the cDNA or gDNA that served as material.

The germline V gene has CDR1 MNHNY and CDR2 SVGAGI (reference sequence). CDR3 length: 13 amino acids. Between the trimmed V and J ends, which lost 4 bases and 3 bases, there was a span of 10 bases. The data were produced by immunoSEQ multiplex PCR, yet TCRdb's version contains in-frame clones alone and is incomplete. Of about 24,000 clones listed, around 87% are singletons. The sequencing input was peripheral blood. This chain links TRBV6-6 with TRBJ2-7; a possible D gene is TRBD2 (5 bases). This clonotype originated in a human donor with active COVID-19. The donor label of this sample is uncertain. CDR3 in DNA: TGTGCCAGCAGTTCCCAGGAGGACTACGAGCAGTACTTC. Amino acid sequence: CASSSQEDYEQYF.